This is a list of T cell receptor beta chains from one sample in a study of blood T cell repertoires in COVID-19. The repertoire was sequenced with immunoSEQ multiplex PCR; TCRdb's copy has only in-frame clones and lacks some. The table includes fewer than 600,000 clones, roughly 89% detected once. The sample taken for sequencing was peripheral blood. These receptors were taken from a man aged 18 to 30 with COVID-19, enrolled during active disease. Both conserved end residues are part of each CDR3. The D gene is left open where the match is weak. Clone size is shown for a subset of rows, as once, few, many or a class of expanded clone.

- | TRBJ1-2 | TRBV6-4 | - | TGTGCCAGCAGTGACTCGCCTGGGCAGTCTAACTATGGCTACACCTTC | CASSDSPGQSNYGYTF
TRBD2 | TRBJ2-1 | TRBV4-1 | - | TGCGCCAGCAGCCAAGGACTAGCGAACAATGAGCAGTTCTTC | CASSQGLANNEQFF
- | TRBJ2-5 | TRBV3-1/TRBV3-2 | - | TGTGCCGTCCTAGAGCGAGATTCTGGGACCCAGTACTTC | CAVLERDSGTQYF
TRBD2 | TRBJ2-7 | TRBV9 | once | TGTGCCAGCAGCGTCCAAGCGGGGATCGATTCCGAGCAGTACTTC | CASSVQAGIDSEQYF
- | TRBJ1-1 | TRBV5-5 | once | TGTGCCAGCAGCTCCGACAGACTTATGAACACTGAAGCTTTCTTT | CASSSDRLMNTEAFF
TRBD1 | TRBJ2-3 | TRBV3-1/TRBV3-2 | - | TGTGCCAGCAGCCAAGGGGTCAGGGGGCAAGATACGCAGTATTTT | CASSQGVRGQDTQYF
- | TRBJ2-1 | TRBV6-4 | - | TGTGCCAGCTCAAAGGGGACGGGAGCCTCGGGTGAGCAGTTCTTC | CASSKGTGASGEQFF
- | TRBJ2-1 | TRBV10-3 | - | TGTGCCATCAGCGGGACTCCTTTCGATGAGCAGTTCTTC | CAISGTPFDEQFF
- | TRBJ2-4 | TRBV3-1/TRBV3-2 | - | TGTGCCAGCAGCCAAGATCGGGGAGTAACCAAAAACATTCAGTACTTC | CASSQDRGVTKNIQYF
- | TRBJ2-2 | TRBV7-7 | few | TGTGCCAGCAGCAAGGGAGCCGGGGAGCTGTTTTTT | CASSKGAGELFF
- | TRBJ2-7 | TRBV27 | once | TGTGCCAGCAGTTTGACAAGTACCTACGAGCAGTACTTC | CASSLTSTYEQYF
- | TRBJ2-1 | TRBV3-1/TRBV3-2 | - | TGTGCCAGCAGCCAGTCAATCAATGAGCAGTTCTTC | CASSQSINEQFF
- | TRBJ1-1 | TRBV28 | - | TGTGCCAGCAGTTTATCCCCTGTGGGCTCTGAAGCTTTCTTT | CASSLSPVGSEAFF
- | TRBJ2-3 | TRBV5-1 | - | TGCGCCAGCAGCTTTCTGGGCCCCCCAGATACGCAGTATTTT | CASSFLGPPDTQYF
- | TRBJ2-1 | TRBV12-3/TRBV12-4 | - | TGTGCCAGCAGCACAGGGTCCTACAATGAGCAGTTCTTC | CASSTGSYNEQFF